A single sample gave rise to the 18 T cell receptor beta chains below, sequenced in a study of human T cells and chemical hapten exposure. The time point here: pre-sensitization, week 0. Treatment: therapeutic diphenylcyclopropenone sensitization with weekly scalp DPC. TCRdb used MiXCR to reprocess the RACE reads, holding one entry per CDR3 protein. The sample includes more than 300,000 distinct CDR3 sequences, less than 6.5% of them seen just once. Sequenced material: whole blood, taken in connection with sensitization to the hapten diphenylcyclopropenone (DPC). These receptors were taken from a woman in her forties or fifties with alopecia areata. Some clones in this sample may be carry-over from other donors' samples.

This clonotype was seen ten or more times. V is TRBV2 and J is TRBJ2-7; 13 positions agree with TRBD2. The V and J ends lost 6 bases and 6 bases, in that order; junction bases with no gene match: 2. CDR3 length equals 13 residues. The germline V gene has CDR1 SNHLY and CDR2 FYNNEI. The CDR3 spells CASRGLAGSEQYF. The DNA of the CDR3 is TGTGCCAGCAGGGGACTAGCGGGGAGCGAGCAGTACTTC.

V is TRBV2 and J is TRBJ2-4; D assignment may be TRBD1 or TRBD2 (5 bases each). Germline V lookup: CDR1 SNHLY, CDR2 FYNNEI. Trimming shortened V by 2 bases and J by 6 bases, and 26 bases separated the two germline ends. The CDR3 runs 19 residues. The CDR3 protein is CASSELGPLSAPPGNIQYF. CDR3 coding DNA: TGTGCCAGCAGTGAATTGGGGCCCCTTAGCGCCCCCCCGGGAAACATTCAGTACTTC.

This clonotype was counted only a few times. The J gene is TRBJ2-1, the V gene TRBV28, with D unresolved. Trimming shortened V by 4 bases and J by 0 bases, and 16 bases separated the two germline ends. CDR1 MDHEN and CDR2 SYDVKM come from the germline V gene. There are 17 residues in the CDR3. CDR3 in amino acids: CASSSWWFAVSYNEQFF. Here the CDR3 DNA reads TGTGCCAGCAGTTCCTGGTGGTTTGCGGTCTCCTACAATGAGCAGTTCTTC.

This clonotype has at least ten counts. V is TRBV7-9 and J is TRBJ1-4, with 8 bases that match TRBD1. Unmatched junction bases numbered 1, after V lost 2 bases and J lost 8 bases. Looked up from germline, CDR1 is SEHNR and CDR2 is FQNEAQ (reference sequence). This CDR3 has 13 residues. CDR3 region: CASSLQGAEKLFF. The CDR3 bases are TGTGCCAGCAGCTTACAGGGGGCGGAAAAACTGTTTTTT.

The sample holds a few counts of this clonotype. CDR3 in DNA: TGTGCCAGCAGTGGGACAGGCGGCCACGAGCAGTACTTC. Its translation: CASSGTGGHEQYF. This sequence joins TRBV25-1 and TRBJ2-7; TRBD1 agrees at 7 bases. The CDR3 loop spans 13 amino acids. CDR1 MGHDK and CDR2 SYGVNS come from the germline V gene. The V and J ends lost 4 bases and 5 bases, in that order; junction bases with no gene match: 5.

As to this clonotype: Just one base apart from a much larger clone, this may be a read error. The chain carries TRBV19 and TRBJ2-2, with D possibly TRBD2 on 5 matching bases. This CDR3 is 14 amino acids long. Germline V gene lookup returns CDR1 LNHDA and CDR2 SQIVND (reference sequence). CDR3 in amino acids: CARSIRGQTGELFF. The CDR3, as DNA: TGTGCCAGGAGTATAAGAGGGCAGACCGGGGAGCTGTTTTTT.

This clonotype appeared a few times. This chain joins TRBV5-5 and TRBJ2-1, with D perhaps matching TRBD2 (5 bases). Germline CDR1 is SGHKS and CDR2 is YYEKEE (reference sequence). CDR3 length: 14 amino acids. V lost 0 bases and J 9 bases, leaving 13 bases between the germline ends. The CDR3 sequence is CASSLGTGLSEQFF. CDR3 in DNA: TGTGCCAGCAGCTTGGGTACGGGGTTAAGTGAGCAGTTCTTC.

The chain combines TRBV29-1 with TRBJ1-2; D may be TRBD1 (6 bases). V was cut by 3 bases and J by 6 bases, with 14 bases left in between. CDR3 length: 13 amino acids. Germline assignment: CDR1 SQVTM and CDR2 ANQGSEA. CDR3 residues: CSVELGGHDGYTF. CDR3 nucleotides: TGCAGCGTTGAGTTAGGGGGACATGATGGCTACACCTTC.

This clonotype has only a few counts. V usage is TRBV20-1 and J usage is TRBJ2-7; D possibly corresponds to TRBD1 (6 bases). V lost 3 bases to trimming and J lost 3 bases, with 18 bases between them. Germline assignment: CDR1 DFQATT and CDR2 SNEGSKA (reference sequence). This CDR3 comprises 15 residues. CDR3 in amino acids: CSASPPGRGFYEQYF. CDR3 in DNA: TGCAGTGCTAGCCCCCCCGGCAGGGGTTTCTACGAGCAGTACTTC.

A few counts support this clonotype. This chain links TRBV14 with TRBJ2-7; D not resolved. The germline V gene encodes CDR1 SGHDN and CDR2 FVKESK. Trimming pared 1 base from V and 2 bases from J, leaving 12 bases between. This CDR3 spans 15 amino acids. Here the CDR3 reads CASSQVSDGAYEQYF. CDR3 nucleotide sequence: TGTGCCAGCAGCCAAGTCTCCGATGGTGCCTACGAGCAGTACTTC.

This clonotype has ten or more counts. V and J are TRBV9 and TRBJ2-2, with 12 bases that match TRBD2. The CDR3 loop spans 18 amino acids. Trimming took 2 bases from V and 0 from J; bases not matched to a gene: 5. CDR1 is SGDLS, CDR2 YYNGEE, per germline. CDR3 region: CASSVPTSGGTNTGELFF. The CDR3 nucleotides read TGTGCCAGCAGCGTGCCGACTAGCGGGGGAACGAACACCGGGGAGCTGTTTTTT.

This clonotype was found many times. J is TRBJ2-5 and V is TRBV29-1; no clear D. CDR3 length: 12 amino acids. Germline V CDR1 and CDR2: SQVTM, ANQGSEA. V gave up 4 bases and J gave up 4 bases, with 10 bases separating them. CDR3 protein: CSVGAFGETQYF. CDR3 sequence (DNA): TGCAGCGTTGGGGCCTTCGGAGAGACCCAGTACTTC.

This clonotype was seen at least ten times. This chain joins TRBV9 and TRBJ2-3; D might be TRBD1 or TRBD2, each matching 5 bases. V lost 5 bases to trimming and J lost 4 bases, with 11 bases between them. In germline, CDR1 is SGDLS, CDR2 YYNGEE. There are 13 residues in the CDR3. DNA of the CDR3: TGTGCCAGCAGTGCTAGGGACCCAGATACGCAGTATTTT. Amino acid sequence: CASSARDPDTQYF.

The table lists this clonotype with many counts. V usage is TRBV20-1 and J usage is TRBJ1-6; D remains ambiguous. The germline V gene encodes CDR1 DFQATT and CDR2 SNEGSKA (reference sequence). V gave up 3 bases and J gave up 0 bases, with 9 bases separating them. The length of the CDR3 is 15 residues. The CDR3 DNA reads TGCAGTGCTAGGGCACAGAGCTCCTATAATTCACCCCTCCACTTT. It encodes CSARAQSSYNSPLHF.

This clonotype occurred a few times. V gene TRBV12-3 or TRBV12-4 combines with J gene TRBJ1-2; D is ambiguous. The CDR3 is 15 amino acids. V was trimmed by 1 base and J by 0 bases, leaving 9 bases between them. Here the CDR3 reads CASSLGSAANYGYTF. For the CDR3, the DNA is TGTGCCAGCAGTTTAGGCAGCGCCGCTAACTATGGCTACACCTTC.

This clonotype came up many times. This sequence joins TRBV28 and TRBJ2-1; 10 positions match TRBD2. CDR3 length: 22 amino acids. V lost 2 bases and J lost 0; bases outside the gene matches: 19. Germline loops: CDR1 MDHEN, CDR2 SYDVKM. CDR3 loop: CASSLLTLQLAGKFISYNEQFF. In nucleotides, the CDR3 is TGTGCCAGCAGTTTACTCACCCTTCAACTAGCGGGAAAATTCATCTCCTACAATGAGCAGTTCTTC.

At least ten counts were recorded for this clonotype. This chain uses TRBV21-1 with TRBJ1-1. TRBV21-1 is described as a pseudogene. The CDR3 covers 12 residues. CDR3 sequence (DNA): TGTGCCAGCCGCTACAGGAACACTGAAGCTTTCTTT. This codes for CASRYRNTEAFF.

This clonotype has just a few counts. The chain uses TRBV18 and TRBJ2-1; no firm D call. The germline CDR1 and CDR2 sequences are KGHSH and LQKENI. The V gene lost 0 bases and the J gene lost 1 base, with 13 bases spanning the gap. The CDR3 is made up of 17 amino acids. This CDR3 is CASSPPRNSLSYNEQFF. As DNA, the CDR3 is TGTGCCAGCTCACCACCCCGGAACAGCCTATCCTACAATGAGCAGTTCTTC.